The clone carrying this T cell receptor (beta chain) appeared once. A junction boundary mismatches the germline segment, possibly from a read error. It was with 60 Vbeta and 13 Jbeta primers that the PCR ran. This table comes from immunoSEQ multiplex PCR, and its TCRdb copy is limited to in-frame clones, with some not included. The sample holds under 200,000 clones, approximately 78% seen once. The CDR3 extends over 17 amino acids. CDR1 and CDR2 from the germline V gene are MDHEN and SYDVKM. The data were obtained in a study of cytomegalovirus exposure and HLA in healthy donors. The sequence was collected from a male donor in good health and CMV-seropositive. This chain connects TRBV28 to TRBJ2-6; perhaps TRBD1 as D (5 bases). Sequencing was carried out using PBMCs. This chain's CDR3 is CASSPLSLPPGANGLTF. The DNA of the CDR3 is TGTGCCAGCAGCCCATTGAGCCTTCCACCTGGGGCCAACGGCCTGACTTTC.